The 13 T cell receptor beta chains listed next were all sequenced from one sample in a study of pediatric ulcerative colitis. The rectum was sampled with one to two pinch biopsies at colonoscopy. Measured with immunoSEQ multiplex PCR; TCRdb has only the in-frame clones, and not every one. This table has approximately 11,000 clones, 82% appearing once. The sequencing input was gut tissue. The receptors here all came from a girl aged 10 to 17 who was a control in a study of pediatric ulcerative colitis.

In this sample, this clone turned up a few times. The chain has TRBV21-1 and TRBJ2-7; no DNA check was done on the table's D call, TRBD1. TRBV21-1 is a known pseudogene. The CDR3 has 10 amino acids. In nucleotides, the CDR3 is TGTGCCAGACAGGGAATTGAGCAGTACTTC. It translates to CARQGIEQYF.

There are a few counts of this clone. The chain employs TRBV10-3 and TRBJ1-5; TRBD1 might be the D (5 bases). This CDR3 contains 14 residues. V dropped 0 bases and J dropped 5 bases, with 8 bases sitting between them. Germline V gives CDR1 ENHRY, CDR2 SYGVKD. The CDR3 bases are TGTGCCATCAGTGAGTCAGGGGACGATCAGCCCCAGCATTTT. Translated, it gives CAISESGDDQPQHF.

The chain joins TRBV4-1 to TRBJ2-1; 11 nucleotides line up with TRBD1. V gave up 0 bases and J gave up 3 bases; unmatched junction bases: 1. Germline CDR1 MGHRA, CDR2 YSYEKL. This CDR3 has 16 residues. For the CDR3, the DNA is TGCGCCAGCAGCCAAGATGGGACAGGGGGCTACAATGAGCAGTTCTTC. Translation: CASSQDGTGGYNEQFF.

This clone was seen once. V usage is TRBV28 and J usage is TRBJ2-7; 9 bases map to TRBD2. V lost 6 bases and J lost 5; bases outside the gene matches: 11. Germline CDR1 MDHEN, CDR2 SYDVKM. This CDR3 region has 15 residues. The DNA for the CDR3 is TGTGCCAGCAGCTCCGGGGTAGCGGGAGTTCACGAGCAGTACTTC. This gives the protein CASSSGVAGVHEQYF.

This clone has more than one count but fewer than ten. The V call is TRBV28, the J call TRBJ2-1, with D tentatively TRBD2 (6 bases). This CDR3 is built from 16 residues. V gave up 2 bases and J gave up 7 bases, with 18 bases separating them. CDR1 MDHEN and CDR2 SYDVKM come from the germline V gene. CDR3 sequence reads: CASSLRRESGGNEQFF. CDR3 nucleotide sequence: TGTGCCAGCAGTTTAAGGCGGGAAAGCGGAGGAAATGAGCAGTTCTTC.

This clone was observed a few times. The rearrangement joins TRBV2 to TRBJ1-2, with a tentative D call TRBD1 (5 bases). Between the trimmed V and J ends, which lost 5 bases and 8 bases, there was a span of 9 bases. This CDR3 region has 11 residues. CDR1 SNHLY and CDR2 FYNNEI come from the germline V gene. Here the CDR3 reads CASSLYRGYTF. The CDR3 DNA is TGTGCCAGCAGTTTATACAGGGGCTACACCTTC.

The sample holds a few counts of this clone. The V call is TRBV4-1, the J call TRBJ1-5; D perhaps matches TRBD1 (6 bases). This CDR3 is 16 amino acids long. The V gene lost 0 bases and the J gene lost 4 bases, with 13 bases spanning the gap. Per germline, CDR1 MGHRA and CDR2 YSYEKL. The CDR3 DNA reads TGCGCCAGCAGCCAAGACGCGGGGGCGAGAAATCAGCCCCAGCATTTT. It specifies CASSQDAGARNQPQHF.

This clone occurred a few times. The J gene is TRBJ1-1, the V gene TRBV10-3; D not certain. CDR3 size: 14 residues. CDR1 and CDR2 from the germline V gene are ENHRY and SYGVKD. The V end lost 6 bases, the J end lost 3 bases, and 14 bases lay between the germline ends. The CDR3 DNA sequence: TGTGCCATCAGGGGCGAGAAGATCGACACTGAAGCTTTCTTT. Protein product: CAIRGEKIDTEAFF.

Concerning this clone: Distinct nucleotide sequences in the sample also encode this CDR3. The chain joins TRBV2 to TRBJ2-3; the match to TRBD1 covers 9 bases. Germline loops: CDR1 SNHLY, CDR2 FYNNEI. The CDR3 has 15 residues. Trimming cost V 5 bases and J 1 base; bases outside gene matches: 4. This CDR3 is CASSSRTGGTDTQYF. The CDR3, as DNA: TGTGCCAGCAGTTCCCGGACAGGGGGCACAGATACGCAGTATTTT.

V usage is TRBV2 and J usage is TRBJ2-7, with 10 bases that match TRBD1. The CDR3 contains 14 residues. Germline CDR1 SNHLY, CDR2 FYNNEI. V shed 7 bases and J 5 bases; nucleotides not matched to a gene: 8. CDR3: CASIPGQGFHEQYF. The DNA for the CDR3 is TGTGCCAGCATACCGGGACAGGGGTTCCACGAGCAGTACTTC.

This clone was seen only a few times. The chain has TRBV6-1 and TRBJ2-3; 12 nucleotides align to TRBD1. V trimming: 6 bases; J trimming: 4 bases; junction bases outside the gene matches: 2. The CDR3 sequence is 14 residues long. Germline CDR1 is MNHNS and CDR2 is SASEGT. The CDR3 reads CASSGTGGADTQYF. The CDR3 bases are TGTGCCAGCAGCGGGACAGGGGGCGCAGATACGCAGTATTTT.

V and J are TRBV19 and TRBJ1-2; no definite D call. CDR1 LNHDA and CDR2 SQIVND come from the germline V gene (reference sequence). The CDR3 is made up of 13 amino acids. V was cut by 3 bases and J by 2 bases, with 7 bases left in between. CDR3 protein: CASSMERNYGYTF. The CDR3, as DNA: TGTGCCAGTAGTATGGAACGGAACTATGGCTACACCTTC.

V is TRBV29-1 and J is TRBJ1-2; D is possibly TRBD1 (6 bases). The V gene lost 3 bases and the J gene lost 4 bases, with 15 bases spanning the gap. The germline V gene encodes CDR1 SQVTM and CDR2 ANQGSEA. The CDR3 covers 14 residues. The CDR3 is CSVEGRGRAYGYTF. In DNA, the CDR3 is TGCAGCGTTGAGGGACGGGGGCGAGCCTATGGCTACACCTTC. Variable domain in full (rest from reference TRBV29-1 and TRBJ1-2): SAVISQKPSRDICQRGTSLTIQCQVDSQVTMMFWYRQQPGQSLTLIATANQGSEATYESGFVIDKFPISRPNLTFSTLTVSNMSPEDSSIYLCSVEGRGRAYGYTFGSGTRLTVV.